These T cell receptor beta chains were read from a single sample in a study of shared clonotypes between healthy human individuals. Sequencing used immunoSEQ multiplex PCR; TCRdb keeps in-frame clones, though not all of them. The table records about 1.4 million clones, roughly 96% of them present only once. Sequencing was performed on naive CD4+ T cells sorted from blood. The source is a man aged 25-45 years in good health. Each CDR3 is given with its conserved first and last residue. D genes are given only for firm matches. Rows may omit the clone size; those that give it use once, few, many or a size class.

abundance,d_gene,v_gene,j_gene,CDR3aa,CDR3nt
.,TRBD1,TRBV5-6,TRBJ2-7,CASSFWTGTGSSYEQYF,TGTGCCAGCAGCTTTTGGACCGGGACAGGTAGCTCCTACGAGCAGTACTTC
.,TRBD1,TRBV19,TRBJ2-1,CASTGDRAQEQFF,TGTGCCAGTACAGGCGACAGGGCCCAGGAGCAGTTCTTC
.,TRBD2,TRBV28,TRBJ2-7,CASSEFGTTSYEQYF,TGTGCCAGCAGTGAATTCGGGACTACCTCCTACGAGCAGTACTTC
once,TRBD2,TRBV19,TRBJ2-3,CACAGGVGGDTQYF,TGTGCCTGCGCCGGAGGCGTGGGGGGGGATACGCAGTATTTT
.,.,TRBV28,TRBJ2-2,CASSFPRQQGLDTGELFF,TGTGCCAGCAGTTTTCCCCGCCAGCAGGGTTTGGACACCGGGGAGCTGTTTTTT
.,TRBD1,TRBV14,TRBJ2-7,CASSRDSSSYEQYF,TGTGCCAGCAGTCGGGACAGTAGCTCCTACGAGCAGTACTTC
.,TRBD1,TRBV5-8,TRBJ1-2,CASSRTGSNYGYTF,TGTGCCAGCAGCCGGACAGGGTCTAACTATGGCTACACCTTC
.,.,TRBV9,TRBJ2-7,CASSGPALTGHEQYF,TGTGCCAGCAGCGGGCCAGCCTTGACTGGGCACGAGCAGTACTTC
.,.,TRBV5-1,TRBJ2-5,CASSRTAQETQYF,TGCGCCAGCAGTCGGACAGCCCAAGAGACCCAGTACTTC
once,.,TRBV28,TRBJ2-1,CASSLGFYEQFF,TGTGCCAGCAGTTTGGGGTTTTATGAGCAGTTCTTC
.,TRBD1,TRBV5-6,TRBJ1-1,CASSSIRQGNTEAFF,TGTGCCAGCAGCTCTATTCGACAGGGGAACACTGAAGCTTTCTTT
.,TRBD2,TRBV19,TRBJ2-2,CASSDSGTNTGELFF,TGTGCCAGTAGCGATAGCGGGACGAACACCGGGGAGCTGTTTTTT
.,TRBD2,TRBV7-9,TRBJ2-7,CASSLPSTSGSTYEQYF,TGTGCCAGCAGCTTACCCTCTACTAGCGGGAGTACCTACGAGCAGTACTTC
.,.,TRBV6-1,TRBJ2-7,CASTSGTLIYEQYF,TGTGCCAGCACCTCAGGGACTCTAATCTACGAGCAGTACTTC
.,.,TRBV7-6,TRBJ2-3,CASSPQRDTQYF,TGTGCCAGCAGCCCACAGAGAGATACGCAGTATTTT
.,TRBD2,TRBV5-5,TRBJ2-1,CASSLGGLTSGPYNEQFF,TGTGCCAGCAGCTTAGGGGGCCTGACTAGCGGGCCGTACAATGAGCAGTTCTTC
.,.,TRBV11-3,TRBJ2-2,CASSLSGNTGELFF,TGTGCCAGCAGCTTATCAGGGAACACCGGGGAGCTGTTTTTT
.,.,TRBV5-1,TRBJ2-1,CASSYTRDIYNEQFF,TGCGCCAGCAGCTACACCCGGGACATTTACAATGAGCAGTTCTTC
once,TRBD2,TRBV9,TRBJ2-1,CASSVREGERVSYNEQFF,TGTGCCAGCAGCGTAAGGGAGGGCGAACGGGTGTCCTACAATGAGCAGTTCTTC
.,TRBD2,TRBV5-6,TRBJ2-7,CASSLDTSGRWYEQYF,TGTGCCAGCAGCTTAGATACTAGCGGGAGATGGTACGAGCAGTACTTC
.,TRBD2,TRBV5-1,TRBJ2-5,CASSFPTSGVETQYF,TGCGCCAGCAGCTTTCCGACTAGCGGGGTAGAGACCCAGTACTTC
once,TRBD2,TRBV10-2,TRBJ2-1,CASRGLAGVGEQFF,TGCGCCAGCAGAGGACTAGCGGGAGTTGGTGAGCAGTTCTTC
.,.,TRBV5-1,TRBJ1-1,CASSLAPPNTEAFF,TGCGCCAGCAGCTTGGCCCCACCGAACACTGAAGCTTTCTTT
.,TRBD2,TRBV4-3,TRBJ2-2,CASSQDREVHTGELFF,TGCGCCAGCAGCCAAGATCGGGAGGTGCACACCGGGGAGCTGTTTTTT
.,.,TRBV20-1,TRBJ2-7,CSASTAYEQYF,TGCAGTGCTAGCACAGCCTACGAGCAGTACTTC
.,.,TRBV7-8,TRBJ1-5,CASSSRPINQSQHF,TGTGCCAGCAGCTCGAGACCGATCAATCAGTCCCAGCATTTT
.,TRBD2,TRBV28,TRBJ2-3,CASSSSGSGADTQYF,TGTGCCAGCAGTTCTAGCGGGAGCGGGGCAGATACGCAGTATTTT
.,.,TRBV5-1,TRBJ2-5,CASRVEAGSLGTQYF,TGCGCCAGCAGGGTCGAGGCGGGCTCGCTAGGGACCCAGTACTTC
.,TRBD1,TRBV7-9,TRBJ2-4,CASSPLPGGENIQYF,TGTGCCAGCAGCCCCCTCCCAGGGGGCGAAAACATTCAGTACTTC
.,.,TRBV6-5,TRBJ2-1,CASSPRTDRQGQFF,TGTGCCAGCAGTCCCAGGACCGACAGGCAGGGGCAGTTCTTC
.,TRBD2,TRBV27,TRBJ2-7,CASSSPPLAAPYEQYF,TGTGCCAGCAGTTCCCCCCCACTAGCGGCTCCCTACGAGCAGTACTTC
.,TRBD1,TRBV5-6,TRBJ2-7,CASSQGQFGSYEQYF,TGTGCCAGCAGCCAGGGACAGTTTGGGTCCTACGAGCAGTACTTC
.,.,TRBV6-1,TRBJ1-1,CASSEGPWTGNTEAFF,TGTGCCAGCAGTGAAGGCCCCTGGACGGGGAACACTGAAGCTTTCTTT
.,TRBD2,TRBV7-6,TRBJ2-2,CASSLGAGAGELFF,TGTGCCAGCAGCTTGGGAGCGGGAGCCGGGGAGCTGTTTTTT
.,.,TRBV4-3,TRBJ1-5,CASSQDAGGHNQPQHF,TGCGCCAGCAGCCAAGACGCCGGCGGGCACAATCAGCCCCAGCATTTT
.,TRBD2,TRBV5-1,TRBJ2-7,CASSLGTSGSYEQYF,TGCGCCAGCAGCCTCGGGACTAGCGGATCCTACGAGCAGTACTTC
.,TRBD1,TRBV18,TRBJ1-4,CASSPLRGPATNEKLFF,TGTGCCAGCTCACCACTTAGGGGGCCCGCAACTAATGAAAAACTGTTTTTT
.,.,TRBV5-1,TRBJ2-5,CASSLTGETQYF,TGCGCCAGCAGCTTGACGGGTGAGACCCAGTACTTC
.,TRBD2,TRBV9,TRBJ2-1,CASSVTGTSSNEQFF,TGTGCCAGCAGCGTGACCGGGACTAGTAGCAATGAGCAGTTCTTC
.,TRBD2,TRBV10-3,TRBJ2-7,CAISVNSGSSEQYF,TGTGCCATCAGTGTCAATAGCGGGAGTAGTGAGCAGTACTTC
.,.,TRBV2,TRBJ1-5,CASSPGPQDRPQHF,TGTGCCAGCAGTCCCGGACCGCAGGATAGGCCCCAGCATTTT
.,.,TRBV9,TRBJ2-2,CASSVALSTGELFF,TGTGCCAGCAGCGTAGCTCTTAGTACCGGGGAGCTGTTTTTT
.,TRBD1,TRBV7-8,TRBJ2-7,CASSLGARGRGSAGSYEQYF,TGTGCCAGCAGCTTAGGGGCCAGGGGGCGCGGTTCTGCGGGTTCGTACGAGCAGTACTTC
few,TRBD2,TRBV29-1,TRBJ2-3,CSVRTRADTQYF,TGCAGCGTGCGGACTAGGGCAGATACGCAGTATTTT
.,TRBD2,TRBV7-2,TRBJ2-7,CASADYLAGAGEQYF,TGTGCCAGCGCTGACTATCTAGCGGGAGCCGGGGAGCAGTACTTC